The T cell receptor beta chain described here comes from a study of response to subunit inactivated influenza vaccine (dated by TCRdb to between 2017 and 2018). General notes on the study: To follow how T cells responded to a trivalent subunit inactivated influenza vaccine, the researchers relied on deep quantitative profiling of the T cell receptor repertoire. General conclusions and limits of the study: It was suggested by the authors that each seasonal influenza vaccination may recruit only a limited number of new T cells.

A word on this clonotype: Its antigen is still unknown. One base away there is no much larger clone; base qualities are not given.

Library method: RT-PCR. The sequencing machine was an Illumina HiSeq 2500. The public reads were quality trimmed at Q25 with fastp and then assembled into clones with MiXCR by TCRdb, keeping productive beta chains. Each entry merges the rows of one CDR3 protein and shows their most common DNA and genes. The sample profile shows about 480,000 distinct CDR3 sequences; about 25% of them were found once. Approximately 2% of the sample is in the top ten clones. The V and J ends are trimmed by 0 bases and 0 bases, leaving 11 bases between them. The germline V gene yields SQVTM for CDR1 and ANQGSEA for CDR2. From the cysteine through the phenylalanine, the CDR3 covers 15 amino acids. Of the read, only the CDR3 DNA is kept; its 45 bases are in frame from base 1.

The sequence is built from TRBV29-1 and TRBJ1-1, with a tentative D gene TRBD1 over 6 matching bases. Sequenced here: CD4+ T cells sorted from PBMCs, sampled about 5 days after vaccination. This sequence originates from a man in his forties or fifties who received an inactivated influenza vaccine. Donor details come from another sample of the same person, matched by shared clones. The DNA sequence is TGCAGCGTTGAAGACGGACAGACAATGAACACTGAAGCTTTCTTT. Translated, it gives CSVEDGQTMNTEAFF. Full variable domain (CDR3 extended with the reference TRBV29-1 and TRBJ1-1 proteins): SAVISQKPSRDICQRGTSLTIQCQVDSQVTMMFWYRQQPGQSLTLIATANQGSEATYESGFVIDKFPISRPNLTFSTLTVSNMSPEDSSIYLCSVEDGQTMNTEAFFGQGTRLTVV.